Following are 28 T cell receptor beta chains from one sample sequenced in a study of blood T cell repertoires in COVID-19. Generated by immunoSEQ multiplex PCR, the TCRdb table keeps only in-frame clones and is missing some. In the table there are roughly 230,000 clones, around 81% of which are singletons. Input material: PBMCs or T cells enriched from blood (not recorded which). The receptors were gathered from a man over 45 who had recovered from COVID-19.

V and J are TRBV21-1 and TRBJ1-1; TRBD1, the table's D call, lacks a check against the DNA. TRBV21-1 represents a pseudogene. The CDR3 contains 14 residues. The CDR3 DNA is TGTGCCAGCAGCAAACGAGGGGGAAGCACTGAAGCTTTCTTT. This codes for CASSKRGGSTEAFF.

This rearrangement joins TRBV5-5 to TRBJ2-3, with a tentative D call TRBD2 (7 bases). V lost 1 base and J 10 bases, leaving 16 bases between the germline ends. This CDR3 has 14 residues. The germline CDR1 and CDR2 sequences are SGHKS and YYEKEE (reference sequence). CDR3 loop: CASSLMGAGDAQYF. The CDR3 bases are TGTGCCAGCAGCTTGATGGGGGCGGGAGACGCGCAGTATTTT.

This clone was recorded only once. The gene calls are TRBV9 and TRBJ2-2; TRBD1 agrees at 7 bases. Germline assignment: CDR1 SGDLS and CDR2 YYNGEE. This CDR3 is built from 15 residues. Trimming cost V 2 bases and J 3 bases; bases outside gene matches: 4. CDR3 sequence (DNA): TGTGCCAGCAGCGTTGACAGGGAGTACACCGGGGAGCTGTTTTTT. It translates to CASSVDREYTGELFF.

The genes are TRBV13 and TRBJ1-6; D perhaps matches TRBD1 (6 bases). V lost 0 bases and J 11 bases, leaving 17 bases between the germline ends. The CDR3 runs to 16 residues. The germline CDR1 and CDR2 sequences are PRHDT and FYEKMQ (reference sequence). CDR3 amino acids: CASSLGPGNRATPLHF. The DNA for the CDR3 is TGTGCCAGCAGCTTAGGCCCTGGTAACAGGGCGACACCCCTCCACTTT.

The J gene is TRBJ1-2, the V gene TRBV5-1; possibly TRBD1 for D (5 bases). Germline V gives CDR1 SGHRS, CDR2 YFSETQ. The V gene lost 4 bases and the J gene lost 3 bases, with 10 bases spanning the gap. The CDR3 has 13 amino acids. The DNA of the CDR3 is TGCGCCAGCAGCCCCAGGGTCGACTATGGCTACACCTTC. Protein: CASSPRVDYGYTF.

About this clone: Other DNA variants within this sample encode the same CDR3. The CDR3 DNA is TGTGCCAGCAGCGTAGGGCAGGGTAATTCACCCCTCCACTTT. It yields the protein CASSVGQGNSPLHF. The V call is TRBV9, the J call TRBJ1-6; perhaps TRBD1 as D (5 bases). Trimming took off 0 bases at V and 6 bases at J, with 7 bases between the two ends. The CDR3 totals 14 residues. Germline V gives CDR1 SGDLS, CDR2 YYNGEE.

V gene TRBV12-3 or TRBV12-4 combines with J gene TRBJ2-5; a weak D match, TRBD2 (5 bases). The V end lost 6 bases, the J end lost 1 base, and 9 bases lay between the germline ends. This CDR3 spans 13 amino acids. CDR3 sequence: CASRGSPQETQYF. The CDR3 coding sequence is TGTGCCAGCAGGGGGAGTCCCCAAGAGACCCAGTACTTC.

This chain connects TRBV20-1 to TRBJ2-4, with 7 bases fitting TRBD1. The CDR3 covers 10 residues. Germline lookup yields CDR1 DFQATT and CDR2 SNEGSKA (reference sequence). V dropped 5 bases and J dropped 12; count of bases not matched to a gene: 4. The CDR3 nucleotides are TGCAGTGCTTACCGGGACAGTCAGTACTTC. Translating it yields CSAYRDSQYF.

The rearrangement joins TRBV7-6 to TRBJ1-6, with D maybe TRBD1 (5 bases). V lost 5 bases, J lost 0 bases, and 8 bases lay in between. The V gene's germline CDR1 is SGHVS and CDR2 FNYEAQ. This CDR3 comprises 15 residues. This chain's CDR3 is CASSPQGSYNSPLHF. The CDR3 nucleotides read TGTGCCAGCAGCCCCCAGGGCTCCTATAATTCACCCCTCCACTTT.

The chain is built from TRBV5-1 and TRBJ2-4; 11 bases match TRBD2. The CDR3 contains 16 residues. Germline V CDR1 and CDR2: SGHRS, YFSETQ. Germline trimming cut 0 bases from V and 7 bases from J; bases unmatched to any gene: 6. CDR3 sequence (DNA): TGCGCCAGCAGCTTGGGAGCTAGCGGGGGGAGGAACATTCAGTACTTC. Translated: CASSLGASGGRNIQYF.

CDR3 region: CASSPEGQGDAYNSPLHF. CDR3 in DNA: TGTGCCAGTAGCCCGGAGGGACAGGGGGATGCCTATAATTCACCCCTCCACTTT. The genes are TRBV19 and TRBJ1-6; 11 bases agree with TRBD1. Germline V gene lookup returns CDR1 LNHDA and CDR2 SQIVND (reference sequence). V gave up 6 bases and J gave up 2 bases; unmatched junction bases: 9. The CDR3 is made up of 18 amino acids.

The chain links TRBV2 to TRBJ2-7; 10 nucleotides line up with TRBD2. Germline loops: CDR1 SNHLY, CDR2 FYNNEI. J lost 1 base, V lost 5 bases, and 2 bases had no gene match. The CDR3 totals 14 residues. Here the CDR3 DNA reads TGTGCCAGCAGTTTGGGACTAGCGTCCTACGAGCAGTACTTC. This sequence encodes CASSLGLASYEQYF.

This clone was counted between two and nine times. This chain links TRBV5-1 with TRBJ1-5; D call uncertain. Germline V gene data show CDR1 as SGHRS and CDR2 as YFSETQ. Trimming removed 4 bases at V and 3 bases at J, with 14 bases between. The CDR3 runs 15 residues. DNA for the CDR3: TGCGCCAGCAGCCCCCTTGGCAGTCTCAATCAGCCCCAGCATTTT. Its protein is CASSPLGSLNQPQHF.

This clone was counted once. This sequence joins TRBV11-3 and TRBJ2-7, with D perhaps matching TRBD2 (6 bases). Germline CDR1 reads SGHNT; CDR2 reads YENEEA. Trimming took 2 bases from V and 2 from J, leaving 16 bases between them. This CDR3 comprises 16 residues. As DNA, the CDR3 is TGTGCCAGCAGCTTAATTACAGCCGCTAGCGCCTACGAGCAGTACTTC. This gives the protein CASSLITAASAYEQYF.

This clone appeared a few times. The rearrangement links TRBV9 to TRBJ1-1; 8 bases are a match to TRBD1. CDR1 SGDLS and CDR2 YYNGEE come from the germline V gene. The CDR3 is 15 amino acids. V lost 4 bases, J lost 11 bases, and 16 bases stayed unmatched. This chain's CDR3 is CASSPTGTGLLRAFF. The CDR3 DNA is TGTGCCAGCAGCCCCACCGGGACAGGTCTTCTTCGGGCTTTCTTT.

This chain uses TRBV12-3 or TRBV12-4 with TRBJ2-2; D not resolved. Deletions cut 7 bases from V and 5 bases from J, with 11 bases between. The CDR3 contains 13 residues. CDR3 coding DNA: TGTGCCAGCAAGCTGGGCCAGACCGGGGAGCTGTTTTTT. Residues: CASKLGQTGELFF.

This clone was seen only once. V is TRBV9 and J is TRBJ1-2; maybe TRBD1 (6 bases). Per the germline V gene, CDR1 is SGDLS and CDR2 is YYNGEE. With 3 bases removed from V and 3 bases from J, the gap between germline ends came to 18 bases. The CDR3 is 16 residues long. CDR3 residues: CASSADVQGPYYGYTF. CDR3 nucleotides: TGTGCCAGCAGCGCGGACGTACAGGGCCCCTACTATGGCTACACCTTC. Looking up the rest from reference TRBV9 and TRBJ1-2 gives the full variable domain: DSGVTQTPKHLITATGQRVTLRCSPRSGDLSVYWYQQSLDQGLQFLIQYYNGEERAKGNILERFSAQQFPDLHSELNLSSLELGDSALYFCASSADVQGPYYGYTFGSGTRLTVV.

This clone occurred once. The CDR3 nucleotides are TGTGCCAGCAGCCCCGGGACAGGGGGGGGCAATCAGCCCCAGCATTTT. Its protein product is CASSPGTGGGNQPQHF. V usage is TRBV3-1 (or the pseudogene TRBV3-2) and J usage is TRBJ1-5; 11 bases are shared with TRBD1. V shed 4 bases, J shed 2 bases, and the junction held 4 bases outside the gene matches. The V gene's germline CDR1 is LGHDT and CDR2 YNNKEL (reference sequence). The CDR3 has 16 residues.

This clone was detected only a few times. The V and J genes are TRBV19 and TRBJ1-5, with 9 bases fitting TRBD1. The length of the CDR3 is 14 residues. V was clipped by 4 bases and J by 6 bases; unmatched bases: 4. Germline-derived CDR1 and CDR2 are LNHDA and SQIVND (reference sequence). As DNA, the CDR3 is TGTGCCAGTAGTAGTACAGGGGGCGGTCAGCCCCAGCATTTT. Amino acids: CASSSTGGGQPQHF.

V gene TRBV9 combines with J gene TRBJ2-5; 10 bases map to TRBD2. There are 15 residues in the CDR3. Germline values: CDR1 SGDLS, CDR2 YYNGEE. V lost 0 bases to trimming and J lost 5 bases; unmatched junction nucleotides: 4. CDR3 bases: TGTGCCAGCAGCGTAGCAGCGGGGGGGCCTGAGACCCAGTACTTC. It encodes CASSVAAGGPETQYF.

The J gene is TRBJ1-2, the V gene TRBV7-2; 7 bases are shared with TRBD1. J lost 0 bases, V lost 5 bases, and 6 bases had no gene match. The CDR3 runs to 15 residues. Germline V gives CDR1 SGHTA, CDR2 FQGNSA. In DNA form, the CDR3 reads TGTGCCAGCAGCCTGGGACAGACACCTAACTATGGCTACACCTTC. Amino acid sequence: CASSLGQTPNYGYTF.

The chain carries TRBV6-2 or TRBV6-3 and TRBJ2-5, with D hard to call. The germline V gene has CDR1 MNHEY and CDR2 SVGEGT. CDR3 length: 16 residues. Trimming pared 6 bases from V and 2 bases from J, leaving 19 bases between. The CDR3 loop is CASSPEVYQLQETQYF. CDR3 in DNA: TGTGCCAGCAGCCCCGAGGTCTACCAGTTGCAAGAGACCCAGTACTTC.

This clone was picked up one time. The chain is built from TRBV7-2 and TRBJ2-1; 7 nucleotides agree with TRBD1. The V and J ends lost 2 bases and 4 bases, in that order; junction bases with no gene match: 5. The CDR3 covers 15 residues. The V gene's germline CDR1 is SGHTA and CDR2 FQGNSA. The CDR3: CASSLSRGRYNEQFF. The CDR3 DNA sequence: TGTGCCAGCAGCTTAAGCAGGGGGAGATACAATGAGCAGTTCTTC.

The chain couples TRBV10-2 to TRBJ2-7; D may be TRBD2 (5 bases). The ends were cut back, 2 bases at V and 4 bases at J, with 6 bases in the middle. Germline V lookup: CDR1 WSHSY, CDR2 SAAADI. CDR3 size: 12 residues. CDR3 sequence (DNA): TGCGCCAGCAGTGAGCGCGGGTACGAGCAGTACTTC. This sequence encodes CASSERGYEQYF.

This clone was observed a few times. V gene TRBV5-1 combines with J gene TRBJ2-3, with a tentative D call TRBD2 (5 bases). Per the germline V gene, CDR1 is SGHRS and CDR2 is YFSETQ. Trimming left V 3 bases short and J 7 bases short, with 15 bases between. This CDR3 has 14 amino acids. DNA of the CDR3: TGCGCCAGCAGCTCCGAGGTAGCGTCTAATACGCAGTATTTT. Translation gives CASSSEVASNTQYF. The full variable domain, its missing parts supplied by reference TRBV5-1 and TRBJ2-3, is KAGVTQTPRYLIKTRGQQVTLSCSPISGHRSVSWYQQTPGQGLQFLFEYFSETQRNKGNFPGRFSGRQFSNSRSEMNVSTLELGDSALYLCASSSEVASNTQYFGPGTRLTVL.

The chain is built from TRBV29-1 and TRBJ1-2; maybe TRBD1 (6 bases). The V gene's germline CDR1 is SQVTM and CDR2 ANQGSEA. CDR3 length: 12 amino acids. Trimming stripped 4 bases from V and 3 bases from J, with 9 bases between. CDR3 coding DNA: TGCAGCGTTGGTGGACAGTACTATGGCTACACCTTC. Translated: CSVGGQYYGYTF. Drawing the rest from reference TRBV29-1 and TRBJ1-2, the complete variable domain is SAVISQKPSRDICQRGTSLTIQCQVDSQVTMMFWYRQQPGQSLTLIATANQGSEATYESGFVIDKFPISRPNLTFSTLTVSNMSPEDSSIYLCSVGGQYYGYTFGSGTRLTVV.

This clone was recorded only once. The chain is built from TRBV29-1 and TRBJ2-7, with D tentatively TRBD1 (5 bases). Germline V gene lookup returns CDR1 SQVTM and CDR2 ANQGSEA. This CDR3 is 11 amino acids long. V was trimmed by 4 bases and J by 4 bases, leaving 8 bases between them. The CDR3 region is CSVGTTYEQYF. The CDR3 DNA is TGCAGCGTTGGGACAACTTACGAGCAGTACTTC.

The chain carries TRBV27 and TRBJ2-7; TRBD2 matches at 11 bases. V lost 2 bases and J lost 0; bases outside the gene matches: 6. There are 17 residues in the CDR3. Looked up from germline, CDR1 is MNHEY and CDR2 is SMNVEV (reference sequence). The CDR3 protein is CASSLLAGGRSSYEQYF. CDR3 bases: TGTGCCAGCAGTTTACTAGCGGGGGGACGGAGCTCCTACGAGCAGTACTTC.